The present entry profiles one T cell receptor beta chain with its context. The sample belongs to a study of graft-versus-host responses after intestinal transplantation. The CDR3 extends over 17 amino acids. In germline, CDR1 is SGHVS, CDR2 FQNEAQ. V was clipped by 5 bases and J by 4 bases, with 23 bases between them. TCRdb's table, derived via immunoSEQ multiplex PCR, lists solely in-frame clones and lacks some. The table lists fewer than 20,000 clones, roughly 94% of them singletons. This sequence originates from a human patient who received an intestinal transplant, so some T cells may come from the graft donor. The input for sequencing was PBMCs, taken 23 days after intestinal transplant. The chain employs TRBV7-8 and TRBJ1-2; D gene ambiguous. The CDR3 nucleotides are TGTGCCAGCAGCATCTTTCAGCTTACCCGAAAGACCTATGGCTACACCTTC. This sequence encodes CASSIFQLTRKTYGYTF.